The sequence of this T cell receptor beta chain was determined in a study of fetal regulatory T cell absence and autoimmunity. Study-wide findings and caveats: Pancreas and cord blood did not differ much in TRB family usage. The oligoclonal enrichment was interpreted as supporting antigen-driven pancreatic autoimmunity before birth in IPEX syndrome. Compared with cord blood, pancreas showed oligoclonal TCR enrichment, some clones over 95-fold.

The data were produced by immunoSEQ multiplex PCR, yet TCRdb's version contains in-frame clones alone and is incomplete. This sample has about 43,000 clones; about 80% occur once, and the top ten carry 0.41%. A remark on this clone: Its cognate antigen is unknown.

Sample: cord blood. This clonotype was sampled from a newborn boy with IPEX syndrome.

CDR3 nucleotides: TGTGCCAGCAGCTCGCTCGGGGATGGAGGAGAGACCCAGTACTTC. The encoded protein is CASSSLGDGGETQYF. V is TRBV5-6 and J is TRBJ2-5, with a tentative D call TRBD2 (5 bases). Germline CDR1 SGHDT, CDR2 YYEEEE. The CDR3 length is 15 residues. V was pared by 3 bases and J by 4 bases, with 16 bases between.